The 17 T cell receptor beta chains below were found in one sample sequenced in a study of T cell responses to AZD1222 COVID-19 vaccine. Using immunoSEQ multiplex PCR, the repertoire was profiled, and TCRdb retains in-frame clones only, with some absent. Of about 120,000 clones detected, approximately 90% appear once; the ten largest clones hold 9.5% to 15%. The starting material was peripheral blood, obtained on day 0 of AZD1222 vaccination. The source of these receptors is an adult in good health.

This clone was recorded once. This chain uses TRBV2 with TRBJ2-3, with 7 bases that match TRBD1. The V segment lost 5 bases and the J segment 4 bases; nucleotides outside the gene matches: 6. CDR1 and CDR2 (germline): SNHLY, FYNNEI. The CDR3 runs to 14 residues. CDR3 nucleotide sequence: TGTGCCAGCAGTTTTAACAGGGGAGCAGATACGCAGTATTTT. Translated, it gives CASSFNRGADTQYF. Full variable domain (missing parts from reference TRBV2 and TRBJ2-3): EPEVTQTPSHQVTQMGQEVILRCVPISNHLYFYWYRQILGQKVEFLVSFYNNEISEKSEIFDDQFSVERPDGSNFTLKIRSTKLEDSAMYFCASSFNRGADTQYFGPGTRLTVL.

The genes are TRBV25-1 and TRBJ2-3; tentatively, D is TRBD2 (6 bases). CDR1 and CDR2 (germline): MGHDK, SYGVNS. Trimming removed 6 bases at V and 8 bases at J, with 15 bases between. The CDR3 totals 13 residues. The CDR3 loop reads CASREGLAGTQYF. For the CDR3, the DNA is TGTGCCAGCAGGGAGGGCCTTGCTGGTACGCAGTATTTT.

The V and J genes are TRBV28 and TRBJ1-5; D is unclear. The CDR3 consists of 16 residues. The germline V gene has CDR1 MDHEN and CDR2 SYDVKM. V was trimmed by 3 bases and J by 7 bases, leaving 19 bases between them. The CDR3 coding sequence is TGTGCCAGCAGTTTTTCGGGATCTCCCCCGGGCCAGCCCCAGCATTTT. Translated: CASSFSGSPPGQPQHF.

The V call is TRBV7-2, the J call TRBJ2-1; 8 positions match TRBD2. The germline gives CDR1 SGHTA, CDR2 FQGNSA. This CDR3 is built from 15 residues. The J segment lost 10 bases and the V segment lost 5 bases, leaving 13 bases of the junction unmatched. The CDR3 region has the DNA TGTGCCAGCAGCACGGGAGGGCGGGTTCGAGGCGAGCAGTTCTTC. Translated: CASSTGGRVRGEQFF.

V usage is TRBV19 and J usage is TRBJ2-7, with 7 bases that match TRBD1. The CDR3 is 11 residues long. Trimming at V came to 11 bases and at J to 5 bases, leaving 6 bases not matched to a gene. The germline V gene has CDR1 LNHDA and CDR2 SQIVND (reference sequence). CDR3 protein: CASNQGDEQYF. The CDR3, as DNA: TGTGCCTCTAATCAGGGGGACGAGCAGTACTTC.

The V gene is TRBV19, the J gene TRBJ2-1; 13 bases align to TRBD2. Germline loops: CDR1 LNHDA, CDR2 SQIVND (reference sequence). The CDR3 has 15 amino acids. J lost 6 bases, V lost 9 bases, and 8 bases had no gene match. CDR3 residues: CASNWGTSGTNEQFF. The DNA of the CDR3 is TGTGCCAGCAACTGGGGGACTAGCGGGACCAATGAGCAGTTCTTC.

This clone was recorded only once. The CDR3 DNA is TGTGCCAGCAGCGTAGCTACGGGGAACAATGAGCAGTTCTTC. Translated: CASSVATGNNEQFF. J is TRBJ2-1 and V is TRBV9, with D tentatively TRBD2 (5 bases). The germline V gene has CDR1 SGDLS and CDR2 YYNGEE. The CDR3 loop spans 14 amino acids. V dropped 0 bases and J dropped 5 bases, with 9 bases sitting between them. The full variable domain, in which reference TRBV9 and TRBJ2-1 provide the parts outside the CDR3, is DSGVTQTPKHLITATGQRVTLRCSPRSGDLSVYWYQQSLDQGLQFLIQYYNGEERAKGNILERFSAQQFPDLHSELNLSSLELGDSALYFCASSVATGNNEQFFGPGTRLTVL.

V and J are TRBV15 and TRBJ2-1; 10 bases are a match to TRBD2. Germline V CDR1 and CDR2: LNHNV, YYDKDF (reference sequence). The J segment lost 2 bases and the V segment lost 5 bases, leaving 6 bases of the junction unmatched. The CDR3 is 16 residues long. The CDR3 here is CATSSTSGRAYNEQFF. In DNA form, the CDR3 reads TGTGCCACCAGCTCAACGAGCGGGAGGGCCTACAATGAGCAGTTCTTC.

CDR3 coding DNA: TGTGCCAGCAGCCCTAAAGCGGACAGATCCACAGATACGCAGTATTTT. Encoded protein: CASSPKADRSTDTQYF. This rearrangement joins TRBV4-2 to TRBJ2-3; the D gene is possibly TRBD1 (6 bases). The germline V gene has CDR1 LGHNA and CDR2 YNFKEQ. V was pared by 4 bases and J by 2 bases, with 16 bases between. The CDR3 is 16 residues long.

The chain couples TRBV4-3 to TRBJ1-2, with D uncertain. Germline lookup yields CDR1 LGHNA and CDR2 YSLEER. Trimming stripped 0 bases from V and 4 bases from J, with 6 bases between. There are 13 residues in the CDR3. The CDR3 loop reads CASSQEMGYGYTF. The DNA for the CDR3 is TGCGCCAGCAGCCAAGAAATGGGCTATGGCTACACCTTC.

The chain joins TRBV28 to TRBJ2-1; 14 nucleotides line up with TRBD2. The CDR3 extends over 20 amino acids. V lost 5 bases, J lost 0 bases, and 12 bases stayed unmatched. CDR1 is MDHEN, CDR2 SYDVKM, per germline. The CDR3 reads CASSSPPGLAGDYSYNEQFF. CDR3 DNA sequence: TGTGCCAGCAGTAGTCCTCCGGGACTAGCGGGAGATTACTCCTACAATGAGCAGTTCTTC.

The chain's CDR3 is CASSPGLGKREQFF. CDR3 bases: TGTGCCAGCAGCCCGGGACTTGGCAAGAGAGAGCAGTTCTTC. V usage is TRBV4-2 and J usage is TRBJ2-1; maybe TRBD2 (6 bases). The germline V gene encodes CDR1 LGHNA and CDR2 YNFKEQ. Trimming shortened V by 4 bases and J by 10 bases, and 17 bases separated the two germline ends. The CDR3 has 14 amino acids.

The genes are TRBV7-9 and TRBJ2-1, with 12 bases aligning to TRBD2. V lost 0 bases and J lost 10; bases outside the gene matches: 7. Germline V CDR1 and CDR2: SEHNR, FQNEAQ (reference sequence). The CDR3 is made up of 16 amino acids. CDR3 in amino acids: CASSLAPGLAGMEQFF. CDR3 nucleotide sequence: TGTGCCAGCAGCTTAGCTCCGGGACTAGCGGGTATGGAGCAGTTCTTC.

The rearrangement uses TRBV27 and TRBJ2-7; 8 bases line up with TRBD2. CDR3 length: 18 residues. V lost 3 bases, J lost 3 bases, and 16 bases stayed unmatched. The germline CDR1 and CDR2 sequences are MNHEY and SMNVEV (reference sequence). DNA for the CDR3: TGTGCCAGCAGTTTGAGGGTAGCGGGACTGGGAGGACGCTACGAGCAGTACTTC. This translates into CASSLRVAGLGGRYEQYF.

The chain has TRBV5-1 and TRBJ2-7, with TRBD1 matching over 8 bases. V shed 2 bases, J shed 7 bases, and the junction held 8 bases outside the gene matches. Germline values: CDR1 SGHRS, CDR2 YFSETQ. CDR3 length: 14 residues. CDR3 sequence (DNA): TGCGCCAGCAGCTTCAGGCAGGGGGCGGGTGAGCAGTACTTC. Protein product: CASSFRQGAGEQYF. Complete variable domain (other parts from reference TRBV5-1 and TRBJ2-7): KAGVTQTPRYLIKTRGQQVTLSCSPISGHRSVSWYQQTPGQGLQFLFEYFSETQRNKGNFPGRFSGRQFSNSRSEMNVSTLELGDSALYLCASSFRQGAGEQYFGPGTRLTVT.

The CDR3 spells CASSQDQMGDEQFF. CDR3 bases: TGCGCCAGCAGCCAAGATCAAATGGGGGATGAGCAGTTCTTC. The chain employs TRBV4-3 and TRBJ2-1; D is perhaps TRBD1 or TRBD2 (5 bases each). This CDR3 has 14 amino acids. V was cut by 0 bases and J by 8 bases, with 11 bases left in between. From germline, CDR1 is LGHNA and CDR2 YSLEER.

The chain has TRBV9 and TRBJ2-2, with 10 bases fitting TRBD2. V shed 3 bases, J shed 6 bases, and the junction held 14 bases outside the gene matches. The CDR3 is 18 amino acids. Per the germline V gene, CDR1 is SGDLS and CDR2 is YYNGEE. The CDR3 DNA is TGTGCCAGCAGCGCAGCTACGGCCAGCGGGAGGGCCTCCGGGGAGCTGTTTTTT. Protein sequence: CASSAATASGRASGELFF.